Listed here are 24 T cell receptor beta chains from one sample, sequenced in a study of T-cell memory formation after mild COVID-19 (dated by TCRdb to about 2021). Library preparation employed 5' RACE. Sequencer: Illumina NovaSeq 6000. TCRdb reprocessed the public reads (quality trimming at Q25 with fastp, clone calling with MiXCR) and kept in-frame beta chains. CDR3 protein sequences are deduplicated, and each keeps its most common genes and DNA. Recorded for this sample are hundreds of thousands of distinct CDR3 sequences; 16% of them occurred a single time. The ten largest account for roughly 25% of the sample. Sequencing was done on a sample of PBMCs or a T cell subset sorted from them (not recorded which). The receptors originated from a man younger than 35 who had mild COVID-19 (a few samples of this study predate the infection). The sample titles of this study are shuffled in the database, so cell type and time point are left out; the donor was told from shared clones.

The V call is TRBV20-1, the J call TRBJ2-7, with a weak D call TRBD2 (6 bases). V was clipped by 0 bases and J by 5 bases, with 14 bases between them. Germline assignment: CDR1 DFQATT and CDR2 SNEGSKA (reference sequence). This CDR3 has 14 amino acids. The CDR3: CSARDPRRDDEQYF. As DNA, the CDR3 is TGCAGTGCTAGAGACCCCAGGAGGGATGACGAGCAGTACTTC.

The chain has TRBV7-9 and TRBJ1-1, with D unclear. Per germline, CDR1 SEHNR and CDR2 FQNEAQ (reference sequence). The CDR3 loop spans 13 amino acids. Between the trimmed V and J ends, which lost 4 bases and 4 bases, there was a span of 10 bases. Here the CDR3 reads CASSSPLGTEAFF. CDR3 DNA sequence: TGTGCCAGCAGCTCCCCGTTGGGCACTGAAGCTTTCTTT.

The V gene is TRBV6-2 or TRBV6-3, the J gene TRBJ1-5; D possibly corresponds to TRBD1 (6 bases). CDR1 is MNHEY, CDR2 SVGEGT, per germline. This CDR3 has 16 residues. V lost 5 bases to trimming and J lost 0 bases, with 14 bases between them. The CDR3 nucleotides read TGTGCCAGCAGTCGGGACATCAACTATAGCAATCAGCCCCAGCATTTT. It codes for CASSRDINYSNQPQHF.

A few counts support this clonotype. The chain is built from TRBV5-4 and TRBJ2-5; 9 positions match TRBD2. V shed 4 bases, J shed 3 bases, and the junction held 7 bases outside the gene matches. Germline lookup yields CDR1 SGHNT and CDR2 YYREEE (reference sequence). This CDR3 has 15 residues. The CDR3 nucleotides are TGTGCCAGCAGCCCCGGGACTAGCAGGAAAGAGACCCAGTACTTC. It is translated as CASSPGTSRKETQYF.

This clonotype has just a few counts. In DNA, the CDR3 is TGTGCCAGCAGCTTGAAGGGACAGGGGATCGTGGAGACCCAGTACTTC. Amino acid sequence: CASSLKGQGIVETQYF. V is TRBV5-6 and J is TRBJ2-5; 10 bases fit TRBD1. The trim removed 1 base at V and 5 bases at J, leaving 8 bases unmatched. The CDR3 contains 16 residues. Germline V gene data show CDR1 as SGHDT and CDR2 as YYEEEE.

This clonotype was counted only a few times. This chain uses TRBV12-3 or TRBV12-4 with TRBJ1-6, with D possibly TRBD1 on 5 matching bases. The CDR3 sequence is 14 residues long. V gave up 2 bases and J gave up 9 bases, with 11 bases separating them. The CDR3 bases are TGTGCCAGCAGTTTAATCCAGGGTAGTTCACCCCTCCACTTT. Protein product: CASSLIQGSSPLHF.

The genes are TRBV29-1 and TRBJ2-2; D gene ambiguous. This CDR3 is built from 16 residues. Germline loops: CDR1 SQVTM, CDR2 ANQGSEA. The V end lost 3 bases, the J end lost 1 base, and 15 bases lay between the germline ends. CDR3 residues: CSVESAENRNTGELFF. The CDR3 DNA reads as TGCAGCGTTGAGTCGGCAGAAAATAGGAACACCGGGGAGCTGTTTTTT.

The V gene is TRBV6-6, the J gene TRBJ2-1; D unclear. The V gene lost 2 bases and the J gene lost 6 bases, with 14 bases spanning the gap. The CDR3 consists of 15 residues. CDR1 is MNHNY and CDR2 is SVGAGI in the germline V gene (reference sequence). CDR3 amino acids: CASSYRWRQANEQFF. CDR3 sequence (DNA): TGTGCCAGCAGTTACCGATGGCGGCAGGCCAATGAGCAGTTCTTC.

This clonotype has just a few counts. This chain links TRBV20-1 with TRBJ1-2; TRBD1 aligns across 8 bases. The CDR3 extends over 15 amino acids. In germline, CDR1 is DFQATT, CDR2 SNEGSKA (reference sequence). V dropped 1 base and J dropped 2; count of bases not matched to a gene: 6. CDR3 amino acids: CSARGGTGANYGYTF. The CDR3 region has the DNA TGCAGTGCTAGAGGAGGGACAGGAGCAAACTATGGCTACACCTTC.

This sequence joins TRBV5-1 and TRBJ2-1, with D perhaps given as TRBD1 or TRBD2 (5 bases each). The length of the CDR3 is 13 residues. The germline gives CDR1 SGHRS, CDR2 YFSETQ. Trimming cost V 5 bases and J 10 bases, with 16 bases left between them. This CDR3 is CASRTGPNKEQFF. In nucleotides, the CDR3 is TGCGCCAGCAGGACGGGACCTAATAAAGAGCAGTTCTTC.

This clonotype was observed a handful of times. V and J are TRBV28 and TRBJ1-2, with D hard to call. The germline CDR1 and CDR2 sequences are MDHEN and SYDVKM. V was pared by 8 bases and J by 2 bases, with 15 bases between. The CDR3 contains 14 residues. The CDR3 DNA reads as TGTGCCAGCTCAGGACCAGTCTCAAACTATGGCTACACCTTC. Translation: CASSGPVSNYGYTF.

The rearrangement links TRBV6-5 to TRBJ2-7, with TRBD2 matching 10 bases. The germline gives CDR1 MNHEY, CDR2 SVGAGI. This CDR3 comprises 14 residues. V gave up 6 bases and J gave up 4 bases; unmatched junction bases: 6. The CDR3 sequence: CASRELAGDYEQYF. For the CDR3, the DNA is TGTGCCAGCAGAGAGCTAGCGGGGGATTACGAGCAGTACTTC.

The DNA of the CDR3 is TGCGCCAGCAGCGTTAGTACTTCGTGGATCAACGAGCAGTACTTC. Protein: CASSVSTSWINEQYF. The chain recombines TRBV4-3 with TRBJ2-7; D is undetermined. The germline V gene has CDR1 LGHNA and CDR2 YSLEER. Trimming shortened V by 5 bases and J by 5 bases, and 19 bases separated the two germline ends. CDR3 length: 15 amino acids.

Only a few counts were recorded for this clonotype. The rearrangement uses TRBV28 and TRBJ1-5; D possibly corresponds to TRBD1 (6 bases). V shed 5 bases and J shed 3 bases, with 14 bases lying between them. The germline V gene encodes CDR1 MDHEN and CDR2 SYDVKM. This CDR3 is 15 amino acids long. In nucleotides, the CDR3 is TGTGCCAGCAGTCCGGGGGCCGGAGTCAATCAGCCCCAGCATTTT. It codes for CASSPGAGVNQPQHF.

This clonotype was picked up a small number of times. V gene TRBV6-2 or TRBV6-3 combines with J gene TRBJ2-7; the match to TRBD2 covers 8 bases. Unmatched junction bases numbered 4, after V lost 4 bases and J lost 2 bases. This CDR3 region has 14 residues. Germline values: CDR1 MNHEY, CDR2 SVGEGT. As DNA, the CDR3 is TGTGCCAGCAGTTTCGAGCGGGGGCCCTACGAGCAGTACTTC. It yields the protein CASSFERGPYEQYF.

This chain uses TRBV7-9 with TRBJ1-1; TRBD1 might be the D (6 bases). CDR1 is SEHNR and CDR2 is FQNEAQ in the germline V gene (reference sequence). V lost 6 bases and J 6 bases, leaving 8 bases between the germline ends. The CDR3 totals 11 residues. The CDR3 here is CASRGGPEAFF. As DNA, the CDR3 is TGTGCCAGCAGAGGGGGGCCTGAAGCTTTCTTT.

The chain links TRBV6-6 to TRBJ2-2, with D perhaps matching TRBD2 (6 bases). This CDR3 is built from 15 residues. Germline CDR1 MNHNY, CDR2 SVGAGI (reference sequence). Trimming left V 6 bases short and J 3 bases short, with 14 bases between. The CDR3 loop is CASRGAWGDTGELFF. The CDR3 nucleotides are TGTGCCAGCAGAGGGGCCTGGGGGGACACCGGGGAGCTGTTTTTT.

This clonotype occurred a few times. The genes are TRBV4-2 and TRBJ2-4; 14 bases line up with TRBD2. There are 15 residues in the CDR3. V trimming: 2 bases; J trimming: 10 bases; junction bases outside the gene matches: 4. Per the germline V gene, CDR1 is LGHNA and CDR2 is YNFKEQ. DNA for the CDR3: TGTGCCAGCAGCCAACAGGGACTAGCGGGGGATATTCAGTACTTC. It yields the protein CASSQQGLAGDIQYF.

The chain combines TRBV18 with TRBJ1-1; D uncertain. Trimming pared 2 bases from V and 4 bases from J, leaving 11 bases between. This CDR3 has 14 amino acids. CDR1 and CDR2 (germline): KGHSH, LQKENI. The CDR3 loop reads CASSPDSGGTEAFF. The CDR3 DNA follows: TGTGCCAGCTCACCAGATTCGGGTGGCACTGAAGCTTTCTTT.

The CDR3: CSARDAADTQYF. For the CDR3, the DNA is TGCAGTGCTAGAGATGCCGCAGATACGCAGTATTTT. The V and J genes are TRBV20-1 and TRBJ2-3; D is ambiguous. The germline gives CDR1 DFQATT, CDR2 SNEGSKA (reference sequence). The CDR3 loop spans 12 amino acids. Deletions cut 0 bases from V and 4 bases from J, with 5 bases between.

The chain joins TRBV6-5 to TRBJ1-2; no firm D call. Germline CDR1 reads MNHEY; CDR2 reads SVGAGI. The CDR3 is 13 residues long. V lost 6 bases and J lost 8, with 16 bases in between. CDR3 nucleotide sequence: TGTGCCAGCAGGACGGTGTCTATGGGGGGCTACACCTTC. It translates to CASRTVSMGGYTF.

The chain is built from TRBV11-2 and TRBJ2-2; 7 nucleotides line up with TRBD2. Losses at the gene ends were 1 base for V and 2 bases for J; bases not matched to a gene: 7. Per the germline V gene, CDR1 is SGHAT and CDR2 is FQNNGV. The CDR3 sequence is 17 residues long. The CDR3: CASSLGGRDYNTGELFF. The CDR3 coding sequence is TGTGCCAGCAGCTTAGGCGGCCGGGACTACAACACCGGGGAGCTGTTTTTT.

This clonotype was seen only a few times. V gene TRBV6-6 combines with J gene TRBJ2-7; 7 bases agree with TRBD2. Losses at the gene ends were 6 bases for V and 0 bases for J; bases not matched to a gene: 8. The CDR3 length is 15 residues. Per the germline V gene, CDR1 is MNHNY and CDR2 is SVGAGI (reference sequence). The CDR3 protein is CASSPPRDYSYEQYF. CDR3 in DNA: TGTGCCAGCAGCCCTCCCCGGGACTACTCCTACGAGCAGTACTTC.

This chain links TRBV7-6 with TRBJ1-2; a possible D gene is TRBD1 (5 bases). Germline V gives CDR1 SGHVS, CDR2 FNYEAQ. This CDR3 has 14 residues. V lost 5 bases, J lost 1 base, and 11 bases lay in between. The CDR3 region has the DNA TGTGCCAGCAGCCGAACCCAGGGTAACTATGGCTACACCTTC. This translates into CASSRTQGNYGYTF.